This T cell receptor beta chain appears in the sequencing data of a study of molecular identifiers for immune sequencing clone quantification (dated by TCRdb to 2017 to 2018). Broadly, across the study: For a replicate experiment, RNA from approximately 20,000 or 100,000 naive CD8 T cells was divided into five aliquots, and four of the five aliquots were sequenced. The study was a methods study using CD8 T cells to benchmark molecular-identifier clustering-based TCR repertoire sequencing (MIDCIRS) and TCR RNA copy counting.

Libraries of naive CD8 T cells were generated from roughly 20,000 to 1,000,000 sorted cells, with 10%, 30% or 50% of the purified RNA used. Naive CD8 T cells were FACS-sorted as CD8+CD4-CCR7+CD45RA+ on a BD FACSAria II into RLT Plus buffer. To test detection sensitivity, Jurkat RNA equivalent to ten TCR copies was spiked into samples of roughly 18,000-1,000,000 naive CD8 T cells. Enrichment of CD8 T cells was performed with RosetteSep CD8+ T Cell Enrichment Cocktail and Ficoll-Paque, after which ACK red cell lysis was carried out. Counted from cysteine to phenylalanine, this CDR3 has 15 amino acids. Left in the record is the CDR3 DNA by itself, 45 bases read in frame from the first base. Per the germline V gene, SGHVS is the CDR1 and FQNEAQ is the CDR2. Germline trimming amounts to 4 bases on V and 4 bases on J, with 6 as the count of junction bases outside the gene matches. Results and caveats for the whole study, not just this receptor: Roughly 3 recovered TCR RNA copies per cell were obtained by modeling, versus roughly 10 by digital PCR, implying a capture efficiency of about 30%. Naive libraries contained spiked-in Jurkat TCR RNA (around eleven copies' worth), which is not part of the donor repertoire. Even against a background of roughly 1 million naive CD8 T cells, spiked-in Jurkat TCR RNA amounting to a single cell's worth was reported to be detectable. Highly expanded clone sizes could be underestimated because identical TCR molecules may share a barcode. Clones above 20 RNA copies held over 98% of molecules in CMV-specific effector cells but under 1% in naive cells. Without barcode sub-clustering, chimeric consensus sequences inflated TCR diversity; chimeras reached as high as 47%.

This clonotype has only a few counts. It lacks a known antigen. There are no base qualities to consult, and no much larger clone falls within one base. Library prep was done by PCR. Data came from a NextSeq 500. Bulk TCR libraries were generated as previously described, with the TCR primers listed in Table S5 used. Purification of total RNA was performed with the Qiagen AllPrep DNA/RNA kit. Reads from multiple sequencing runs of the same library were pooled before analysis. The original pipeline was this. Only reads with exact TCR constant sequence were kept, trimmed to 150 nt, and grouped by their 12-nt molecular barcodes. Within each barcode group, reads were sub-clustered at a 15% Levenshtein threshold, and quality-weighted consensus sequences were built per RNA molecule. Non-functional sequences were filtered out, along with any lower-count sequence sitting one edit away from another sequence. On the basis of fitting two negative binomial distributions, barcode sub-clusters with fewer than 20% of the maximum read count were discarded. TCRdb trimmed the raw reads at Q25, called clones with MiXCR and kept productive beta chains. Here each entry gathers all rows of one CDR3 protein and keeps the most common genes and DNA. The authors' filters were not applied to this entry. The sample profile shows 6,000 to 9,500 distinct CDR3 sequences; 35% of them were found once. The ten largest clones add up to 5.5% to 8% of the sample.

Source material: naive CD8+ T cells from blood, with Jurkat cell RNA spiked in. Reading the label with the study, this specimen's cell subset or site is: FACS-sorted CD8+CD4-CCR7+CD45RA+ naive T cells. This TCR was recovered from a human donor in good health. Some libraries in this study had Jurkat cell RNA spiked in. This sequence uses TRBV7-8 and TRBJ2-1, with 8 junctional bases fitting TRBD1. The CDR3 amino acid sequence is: CASSSTGGRYNEQFF. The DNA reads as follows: TGTGCCAGCAGCTCTACAGGGGGGAGGTACAATGAGCAGTTCTTC.